This T cell receptor (beta chain) was documented in a study of T cell responses to AZD1222 COVID-19 vaccine. Study-wide points: Donors, mostly white British, included more females; clonal diversity was possibly underestimated. Spike as a whole was targeted by vaccine-associated CD4 TCRs, dominant at 160-218 and 743-854. Just five to seven AZD1222 recipients tested seropositive at baseline. No repertoire was sampled before or during the peak T cell response, only after it.

V dropped 3 bases and J dropped 12 bases, with 19 bases sitting between them. The CDR3 is 13 residues long. Germline-derived CDR1 and CDR2 are SGHRS and YFSETQ. With regard to this clone: Its antigen remains unknown.

The protocol was immunoSEQ multiplex PCR, while the TCRdb copy is restricted to in-frame clones and leaves out a portion. Here the sample spans roughly 100,000 clones, about 89% being singletons. The sequenced sample was peripheral blood, obtained on day 0 of AZD1222 vaccination. V usage is TRBV5-1 and J usage is TRBJ2-7; the D gene could be TRBD1 or TRBD2 (6 bases each). This TCR derives from an adult in good health. The CDR3 region has the DNA TGCGCCAGCAGCTGGATTCCGGAGGGGGGCCGGTACTTC. The encoded protein is CASSWIPEGGRYF.